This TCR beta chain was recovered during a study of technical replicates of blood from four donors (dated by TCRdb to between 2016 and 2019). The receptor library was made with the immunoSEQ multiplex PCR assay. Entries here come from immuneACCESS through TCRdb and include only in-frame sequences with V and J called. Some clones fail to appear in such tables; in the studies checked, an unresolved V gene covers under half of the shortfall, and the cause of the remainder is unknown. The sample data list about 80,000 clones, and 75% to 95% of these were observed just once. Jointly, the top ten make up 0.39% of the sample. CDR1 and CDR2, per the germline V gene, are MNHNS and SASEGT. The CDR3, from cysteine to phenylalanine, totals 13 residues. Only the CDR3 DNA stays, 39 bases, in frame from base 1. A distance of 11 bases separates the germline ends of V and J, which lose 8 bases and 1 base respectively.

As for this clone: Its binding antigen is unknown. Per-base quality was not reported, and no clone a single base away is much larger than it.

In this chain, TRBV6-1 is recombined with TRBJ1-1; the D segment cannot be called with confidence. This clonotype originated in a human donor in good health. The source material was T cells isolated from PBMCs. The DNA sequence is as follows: TGTGCCAGCGTGAATTCGAGGAACACTGAAGCTTTCTTT. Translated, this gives CASVNSRNTEAFF.